This entry features one T cell receptor (beta chain) sequence. This entry belongs to a study of blood T cell repertoires in COVID-19. Overall study: Sources were T cells, B-cell-depleted T cells, or PBMCs; the material itself was cDNA or gDNA.

The CDR3 length is 14 residues. Germline CDR1 reads SNHLY; CDR2 reads FYNNEI. V was clipped by 7 bases and J by 1 base; unmatched bases: 4. Clones were read by immunoSEQ multiplex PCR, and TCRdb kept only the in-frame ones, dropping some. The sample holds some 76,000 clones; around 91% are singletons and the top ten take approximately 5%. This sequence originates from a human donor in a cohort sampled during active COVID-19. The material sequenced was peripheral blood. The chain combines TRBV2 with TRBJ2-7; 10 bases agree with TRBD2. The chain's CDR3 is CASKLAGNSYEQYF. The CDR3 DNA sequence: TGTGCCAGCAAACTAGCGGGGAATTCCTACGAGCAGTACTTC. The full variable domain, its missing parts supplied by reference TRBV2 and TRBJ2-7, is EPEVTQTPSHQVTQMGQEVILRCVPISNHLYFYWYRQILGQKVEFLVSFYNNEISEKSEIFDDQFSVERPDGSNFTLKIRSTKLEDSAMYFCASKLAGNSYEQYFGPGTRLTVT.